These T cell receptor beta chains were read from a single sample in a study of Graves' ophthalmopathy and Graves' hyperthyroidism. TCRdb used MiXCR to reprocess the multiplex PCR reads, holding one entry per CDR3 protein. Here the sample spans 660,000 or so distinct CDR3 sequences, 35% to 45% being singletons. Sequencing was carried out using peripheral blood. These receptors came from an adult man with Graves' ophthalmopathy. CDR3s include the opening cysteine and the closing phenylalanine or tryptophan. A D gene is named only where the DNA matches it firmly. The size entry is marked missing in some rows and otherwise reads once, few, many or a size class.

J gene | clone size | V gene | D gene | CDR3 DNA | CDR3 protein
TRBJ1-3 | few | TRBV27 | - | TGTGCCAGCAGCCTTACGGAGGGGGTGGGAAACACCATATATTTT | CASSLTEGVGNTIYF
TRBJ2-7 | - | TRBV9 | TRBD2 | TGTGCCAGCAGCGTAGGAGCTAGCGGGAGAGTTGAGCAGTACTTC | CASSVGASGRVEQYF
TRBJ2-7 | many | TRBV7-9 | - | TGTGCCAGCAGCTTCATTAGCGGCGAGCAGTACTTC | CASSFISGEQYF
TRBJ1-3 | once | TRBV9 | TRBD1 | TGTGCCAGCAGTGGACAGGGTGTCGACTCTGGAAACACCATATATTTT | CASSGQGVDSGNTIYF
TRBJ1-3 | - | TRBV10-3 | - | TGTGCCATCAGCTCAGGGAAGGGTGGGGTAGCTAACACCATATATTTT | CAISSGKGGVANTIYF
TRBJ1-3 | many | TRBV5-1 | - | TGCGCCAGCAGCTTGGGTTCAAGCTCTGGAAACACCATATATTTT | CASSLGSSSGNTIYF
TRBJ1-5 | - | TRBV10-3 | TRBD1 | TGTGCCACCCCGGGACAGGGGGCGCGGGGCAATCAGCCCCAGCATTTT | CATPGQGARGNQPQHF
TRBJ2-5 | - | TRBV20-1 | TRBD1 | TGCAGTGCTAGAATAGCTTCAGGGGGAAGGAAGACCCAGTACTTC | CSARIASGGRKTQYF
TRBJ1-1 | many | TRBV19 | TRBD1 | TGTGCCAGTAGTAGGACAGGGCAGAACACTGAAGCTTTCTTT | CASSRTGQNTEAFF
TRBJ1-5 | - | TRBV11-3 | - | TGTGCCAGCAGCTTAGCGGGGCCCCTCCAGCCCCAGCATTTT | CASSLAGPLQPQHF
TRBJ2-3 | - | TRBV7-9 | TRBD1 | TGTGCCAGCAGCTTAACGGGACAGGGTACAGATACGCAGTATTTT | CASSLTGQGTDTQYF
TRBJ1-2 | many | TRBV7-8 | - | TGTGCCAGCAGCTTAGCCGCGTTGGGGGGGGCGAACTATGGCTACACCTTC | CASSLAALGGANYGYTF
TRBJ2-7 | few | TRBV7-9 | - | TGTGCCAGCAGCCCTGGGGCGCACTCTAAATCCGAGCAGTACTTC | CASSPGAHSKSEQYF
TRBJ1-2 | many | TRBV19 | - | TGTGCCAGTAGCCGGAGAGAAGACTACACCTTC | CASSRREDYTF
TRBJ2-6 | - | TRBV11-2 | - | TGTGCCAGCAGCACAACGGGGGGCGCGGGCACTGAAGCTTTC | CASSTTGGAGTEAF
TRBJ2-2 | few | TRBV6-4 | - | TGTGCCAGCTCAGGGACTTTGGCCGGGGAGCTGTTTTTT | CASSGTLAGELFF
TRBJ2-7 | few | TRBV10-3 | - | TGTGCCAGCAGCTACCGACAGGTGGTTTCCTACGAGCAGTACTTC | CASSYRQVVSYEQYF
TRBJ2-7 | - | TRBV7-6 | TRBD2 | TGTGCCAGCAGCCCCCCCGGGACTAGCGGTGAGCAGTACTTC | CASSPPGTSGEQYF
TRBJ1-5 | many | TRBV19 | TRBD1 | TGTGCCAGTAGTGGAGGGACAGGGGTCAATCAGCCCCAGCATTTT | CASSGGTGVNQPQHF
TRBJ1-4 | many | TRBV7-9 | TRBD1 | TGTGCCAGCAGCTTACAGGGGGCAGCAACTAATGAAAAACTGTTTTTT | CASSLQGAATNEKLFF
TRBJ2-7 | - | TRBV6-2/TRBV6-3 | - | TGTGCCAGCAGTTATGTATCCTCGGGCTCCTACGAGCAGTACTTC | CASSYVSSGSYEQYF
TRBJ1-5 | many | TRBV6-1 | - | TGTGCCAGCGATACAGGGTATAGTCAGCCCCAGCATTTT | CASDTGYSQPQHF
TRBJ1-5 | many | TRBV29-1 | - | TGCAGCGTCGCCGTGGGGGGGCTGGAGCCCCAGCATTTT | CSVAVGGLEPQHF
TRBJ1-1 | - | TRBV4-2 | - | TGTGCCAGCAGCCAAGATATTTCGGGCGTAGCTTTCTTT | CASSQDISGVAFF
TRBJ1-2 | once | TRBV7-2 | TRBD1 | TGTGCCAGCAGCCCAGGCCGGGACAGGGGGCGGAATGGCTACACCTTC | CASSPGRDRGRNGYTF
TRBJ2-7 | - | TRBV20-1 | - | TGCAGTGCTAGGCCGACAGACAGGAGCTCCTACGAGCAGTACTTC | CSARPTDRSSYEQYF